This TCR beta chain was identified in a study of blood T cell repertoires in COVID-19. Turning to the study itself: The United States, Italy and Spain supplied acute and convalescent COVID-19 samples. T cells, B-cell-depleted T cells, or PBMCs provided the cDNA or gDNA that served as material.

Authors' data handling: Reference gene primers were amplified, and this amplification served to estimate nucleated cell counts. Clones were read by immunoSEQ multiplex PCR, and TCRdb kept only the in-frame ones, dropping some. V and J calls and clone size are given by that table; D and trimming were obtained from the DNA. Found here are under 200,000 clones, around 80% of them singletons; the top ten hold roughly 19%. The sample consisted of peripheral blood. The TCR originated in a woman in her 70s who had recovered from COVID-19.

Here the CDR3 DNA reads TGTGCCAGCAGCCCCCGGGGACAGTCTTACGAGCAGTACTTC. It translates to CASSPRGQSYEQYF. This sequence joins TRBV3-1 (or the pseudogene TRBV3-2) and TRBJ2-7; TRBD1 matches at 7 bases. The CDR3 covers 14 residues. The germline CDR1 and CDR2 sequences are LGHDT and YNNKEL (reference sequence). J was trimmed by 4 bases and V by 4 bases; bases with no gene match: 7.